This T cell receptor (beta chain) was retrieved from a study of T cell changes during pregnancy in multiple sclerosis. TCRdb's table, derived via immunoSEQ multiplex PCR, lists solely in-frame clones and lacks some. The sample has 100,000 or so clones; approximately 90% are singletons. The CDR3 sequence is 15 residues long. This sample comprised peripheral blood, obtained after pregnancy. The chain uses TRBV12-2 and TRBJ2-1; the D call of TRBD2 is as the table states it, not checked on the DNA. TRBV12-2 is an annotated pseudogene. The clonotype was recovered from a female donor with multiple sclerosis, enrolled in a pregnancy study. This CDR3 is CASRLDVTSRNEQFF. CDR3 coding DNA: TGTGCAAGTCGCTTAGACGTGACTAGTCGGAATGAGCAGTTCTTC.